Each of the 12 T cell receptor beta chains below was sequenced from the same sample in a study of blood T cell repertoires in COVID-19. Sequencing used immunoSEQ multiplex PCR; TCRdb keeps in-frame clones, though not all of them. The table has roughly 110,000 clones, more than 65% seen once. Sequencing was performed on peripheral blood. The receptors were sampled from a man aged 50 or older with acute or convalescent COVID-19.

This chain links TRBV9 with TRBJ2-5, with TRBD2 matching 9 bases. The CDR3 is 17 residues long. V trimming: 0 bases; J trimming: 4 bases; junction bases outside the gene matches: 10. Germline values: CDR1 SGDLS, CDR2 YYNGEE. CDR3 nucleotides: TGTGCCAGCAGCGTAGGCGGGCGGGGGGGCCGTATAGAGACCCAGTACTTC. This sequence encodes CASSVGGRGGRIETQYF.

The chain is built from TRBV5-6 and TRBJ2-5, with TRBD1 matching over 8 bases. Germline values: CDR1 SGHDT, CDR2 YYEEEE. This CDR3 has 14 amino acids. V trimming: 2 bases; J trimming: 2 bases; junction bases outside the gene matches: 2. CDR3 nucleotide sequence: TGTGCCAGCAGCTTACGGACAGGGCAAGAGACCCAGTACTTC. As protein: CASSLRTGQETQYF.

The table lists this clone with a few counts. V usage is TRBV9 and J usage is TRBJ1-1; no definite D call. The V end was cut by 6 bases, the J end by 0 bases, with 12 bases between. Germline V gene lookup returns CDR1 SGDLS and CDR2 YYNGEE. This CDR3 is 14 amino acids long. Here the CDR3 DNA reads TGTGCCAGCACCTATGACACTGTGAACACTGAAGCTTTCTTT. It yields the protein CASTYDTVNTEAFF.

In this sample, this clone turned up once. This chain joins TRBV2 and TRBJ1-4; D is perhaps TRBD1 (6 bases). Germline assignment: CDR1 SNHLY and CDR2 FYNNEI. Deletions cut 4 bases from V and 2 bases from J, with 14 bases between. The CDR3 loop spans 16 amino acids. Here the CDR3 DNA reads TGTGCCAGCAGTGCATTGGGTCAGGGGACTAATGAAAAACTGTTTTTT. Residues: CASSALGQGTNEKLFF. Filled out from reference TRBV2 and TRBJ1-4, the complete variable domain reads EPEVTQTPSHQVTQMGQEVILRCVPISNHLYFYWYRQILGQKVEFLVSFYNNEISEKSEIFDDQFSVERPDGSNFTLKIRSTKLEDSAMYFCASSALGQGTNEKLFFGSGTQLSVL.

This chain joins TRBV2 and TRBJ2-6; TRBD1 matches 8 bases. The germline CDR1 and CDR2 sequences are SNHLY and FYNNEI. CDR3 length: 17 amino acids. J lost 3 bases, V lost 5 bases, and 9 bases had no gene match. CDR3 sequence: CASSKGQGVSGANVLTF. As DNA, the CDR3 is TGTGCCAGCAGTAAAGGACAGGGAGTCAGTGGGGCCAACGTCCTGACTTTC.

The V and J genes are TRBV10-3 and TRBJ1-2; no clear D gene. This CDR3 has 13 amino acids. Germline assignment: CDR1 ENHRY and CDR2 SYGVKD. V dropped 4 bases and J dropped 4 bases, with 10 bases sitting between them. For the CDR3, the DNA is TGTGCCATCAGTGGGGCACCACCCTATGGCTACACCTTC. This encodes CAISGAPPYGYTF.

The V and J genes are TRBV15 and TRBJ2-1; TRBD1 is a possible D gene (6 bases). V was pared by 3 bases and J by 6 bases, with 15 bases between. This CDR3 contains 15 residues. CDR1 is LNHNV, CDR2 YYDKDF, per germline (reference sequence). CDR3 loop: CATSRSRQDSNEQFF. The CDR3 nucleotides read TGTGCCACCAGCAGGTCCCGGCAGGACAGCAATGAGCAGTTCTTC. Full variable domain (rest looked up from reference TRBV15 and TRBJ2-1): DAMVIQNPRYQVTQFGKPVTLSCSQTLNHNVMYWYQQKSSQAPKLLFHYYDKDFNNEADTPDNFQSRRPNTSFCFLDIRSPGLGDTAMYLCATSRSRQDSNEQFFGPGTRLTVL.

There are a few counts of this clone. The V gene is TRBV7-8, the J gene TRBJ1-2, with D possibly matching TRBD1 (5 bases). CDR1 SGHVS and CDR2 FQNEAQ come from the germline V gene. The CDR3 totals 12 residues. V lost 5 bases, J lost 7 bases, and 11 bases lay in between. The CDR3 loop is CASSPGEFGYTF. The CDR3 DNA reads TGTGCCAGCAGCCCGGGGGAATTTGGCTACACCTTC. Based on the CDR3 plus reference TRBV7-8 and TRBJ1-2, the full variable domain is GAGVSQSPRYKVAKRGQDVALRCDPISGHVSLFWYQQALGQGPEFLTYFQNEAQLDKSGLPSDRFFAERPEGSVSTLKIQRTQQEDSAVYLCASSPGEFGYTFGSGTRLTVV.

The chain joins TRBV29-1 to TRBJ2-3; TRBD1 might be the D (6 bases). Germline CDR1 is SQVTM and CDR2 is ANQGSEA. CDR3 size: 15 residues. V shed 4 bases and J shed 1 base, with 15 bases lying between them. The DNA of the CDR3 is TGCAGCGTTGGGGGTTCTGGGGGCGGCACAGATACGCAGTATTTT. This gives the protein CSVGGSGGGTDTQYF.

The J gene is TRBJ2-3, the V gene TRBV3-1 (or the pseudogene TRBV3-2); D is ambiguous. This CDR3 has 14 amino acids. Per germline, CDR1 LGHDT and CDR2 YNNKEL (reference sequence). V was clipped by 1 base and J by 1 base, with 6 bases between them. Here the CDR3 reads CASSQVQGTDTQYF. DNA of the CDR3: TGTGCCAGCAGCCAAGTGCAGGGCACAGATACGCAGTATTTT.

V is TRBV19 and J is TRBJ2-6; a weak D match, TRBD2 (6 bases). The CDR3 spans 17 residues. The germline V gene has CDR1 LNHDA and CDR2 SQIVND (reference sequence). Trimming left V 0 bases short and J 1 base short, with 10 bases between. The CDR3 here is CASSIDRDWSGANVLTF. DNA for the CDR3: TGTGCCAGTAGTATAGATAGGGACTGGTCTGGGGCCAACGTCCTGACTTTC. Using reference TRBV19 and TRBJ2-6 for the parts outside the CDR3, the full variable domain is DGGITQSPKYLFRKEGQNVTLSCEQNLNHDAMYWYRQDPGQGLRLIYYSQIVNDFQKGDIAEGYSVSREKKESFPLTVTSAQKNPTAFYLCASSIDRDWSGANVLTFGAGSRLTVL.

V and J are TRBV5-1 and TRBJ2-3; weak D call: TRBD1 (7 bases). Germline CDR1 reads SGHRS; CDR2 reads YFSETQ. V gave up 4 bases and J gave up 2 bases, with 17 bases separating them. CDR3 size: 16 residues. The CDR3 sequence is CASSPLAGQTTDTQYF. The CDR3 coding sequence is TGCGCCAGCAGCCCCCTTGCGGGACAGACCACAGATACGCAGTATTTT.